This T cell receptor beta chain was sequenced for a study of cytomegalovirus exposure and HLA in healthy donors. This clone was observed a handful of times. The antigen is undetermined. Study conclusions and caveats: When the data were analyzed later, several of the most significant clusters appeared to be linked to common viral pathogens. A list of around 160 TCR beta chains associated with cytomegalovirus was given. Sequencing probably produced one cluster of sequence variants that were highly shared.

The PCR had 60 Vbeta and 13 Jbeta primers. Only in-frame clones appear in the TCRdb table, and some are missing; sequencing was by immunoSEQ multiplex PCR. The table lists about 77,000 clones, around three quarters of them singletons. Each of the donors was a healthy bone marrow donor. The sequenced sample was PBMCs. This receptor was obtained from a man aged 40-49 years in good health and CMV-seronegative.

The CDR3 DNA follows: TGTGCCAGCAGCTCCTATACTAGCGGGGGGGCCTGGGGAGATACGCAGTATTTT. Translating it yields CASSSYTSGGAWGDTQYF. V and J are TRBV13 and TRBJ2-3; the match to TRBD2 covers 13 bases. The CDR3 totals 18 residues. Germline V gene sequence: CDR1 PRHDT, CDR2 FYEKMQ (reference sequence). J gave up 5 bases and V 4 bases, and 12 bases lay outside the gene matches.